These 14 T cell receptor beta chains were all obtained from the same sample, sequenced in a study of monozygotic twins with inflammatory bowel disease. Following a re-call of the 5' RACE reads, TCRdb has one entry per CDR3 protein and lacks DNA. The sample's table shows around 230,000 distinct CDR3 sequences. Material for sequencing was blood. Receptors originate from a human donor with ulcerative colitis or Crohn's disease, or a healthy co-twin of an affected twin (not recorded which).

J is TRBJ1-2 and V is TRBV20-1. Germline CDR1 reads DFQATT; CDR2 reads SNEGSKA (reference sequence). The CDR3 contains 11 residues. The chain's CDR3 is CSARDVWELTF.

The chain combines TRBV4-1 with TRBJ1-2; without DNA, the TCRdb call of TRBD1 cannot be checked. The germline CDR1 and CDR2 sequences are MGHRA and YSYEKL. The CDR3 has 19 residues. The CDR3 sequence is CASSQDPVETGGMIYGYTF.

The CDR3 is CASSFSPGQPYGYTF. This chain uses TRBV5-1 with TRBJ1-2; TCRdb's D call, TRBD1, is unchecked because there is no DNA. Per germline, CDR1 SGHRS and CDR2 YFSETQ. This CDR3 is built from 15 residues.

This sequence joins TRBV12-3 or TRBV12-4 and TRBJ2-3. This CDR3 contains 12 residues. This CDR3 reads CASTPDTDTQYF.

This chain links TRBV14 with TRBJ2-5; the D call of TRBD1 rests on TCRdb alone, since no DNA is present to check it. CDR3 length: 13 amino acids. Germline loops: CDR1 SGHDN, CDR2 FVKESK. The CDR3: CASRRGAVETQYF.

The V gene is TRBV24-1, the J gene TRBJ1-4; the TRBD1 assignment by TCRdb is unverifiable without DNA. Germline CDR1 and CDR2: KGHDR and SFDVKD. The CDR3 contains 15 residues. The CDR3 sequence: CATSDSGTGNEKLFF.

The rearrangement links TRBV5-4 to TRBJ2-1; as DNA is missing, the TRBD1 call by TCRdb cannot be tested. The CDR3 sequence is 17 residues long. Germline V lookup: CDR1 SGHNT, CDR2 YYREEE (reference sequence). The CDR3 here is CASSLTVLGIGRNEQFF.

The chain's CDR3 is CASSQGGSVGETQYF. The chain recombines TRBV4-2 with TRBJ2-5. Germline CDR1 and CDR2: LGHNA and YNFKEQ. The CDR3 consists of 15 residues.

The chain recombines TRBV7-2 with TRBJ1-2; the TCRdb D gene call, TRBD1, has no DNA to confirm it. CDR1 is SGHTA, CDR2 FQGNSA, per germline. CDR3 length: 15 amino acids. This chain's CDR3 is CASSLNRETIRGYTF.

This rearrangement joins TRBV2 to TRBJ1-3. The CDR3 totals 11 residues. Germline lookup yields CDR1 SNHLY and CDR2 FYNNEI. This CDR3 is CASSYGNTIYF.

CDR3 protein: CASSSLTGSYEQYF. V and J are TRBV5-1 and TRBJ2-7. In germline, CDR1 is SGHRS, CDR2 YFSETQ. The CDR3 runs 14 residues.

The chain joins TRBV4-2 to TRBJ2-7; absent DNA, TCRdb's TRBD1 call cannot be checked. The CDR3 is made up of 12 amino acids. Germline CDR1 is LGHNA and CDR2 is YNFKEQ. This chain's CDR3 is CASQAGGHEQYF.

This chain uses TRBV15 with TRBJ2-1; TCRdb designates TRBD2, a call that cannot be tested without DNA. This CDR3 region has 15 residues. Germline V gives CDR1 LNHNV, CDR2 YYDKDF (reference sequence). CDR3: CATSWTSGGINEQFF.

CDR3 region: CASSGDNEKLFF. V usage is TRBV18 and J usage is TRBJ1-4; TCRdb's D call, TRBD1, is unchecked because there is no DNA. The CDR3 contains 12 residues. Germline CDR1 KGHSH, CDR2 LQKENI.